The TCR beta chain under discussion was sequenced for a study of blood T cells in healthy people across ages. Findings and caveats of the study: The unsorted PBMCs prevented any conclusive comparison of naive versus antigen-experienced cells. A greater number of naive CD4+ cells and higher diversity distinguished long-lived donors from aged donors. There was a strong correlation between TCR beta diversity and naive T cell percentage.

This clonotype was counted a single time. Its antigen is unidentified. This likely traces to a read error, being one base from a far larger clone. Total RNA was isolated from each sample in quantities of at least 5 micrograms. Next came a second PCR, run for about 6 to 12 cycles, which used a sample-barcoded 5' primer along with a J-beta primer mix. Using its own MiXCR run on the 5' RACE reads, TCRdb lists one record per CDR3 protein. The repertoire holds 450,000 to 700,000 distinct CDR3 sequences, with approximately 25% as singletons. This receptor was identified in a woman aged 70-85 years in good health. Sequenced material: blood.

The CDR3 loop reads CASSPDRIYGYTF. The CDR3 coding sequence is TGTGCCAGCAGCCCGGACAGGATCTATGGCTACACCTTC. V and J are TRBV6-5 and TRBJ1-2; 7 bases are shared with TRBD1. The J segment lost 4 bases and the V segment lost 6 bases, leaving 5 bases of the junction unmatched. The V gene's germline CDR1 is MNHEY and CDR2 SVGAGI. This CDR3 spans 13 amino acids.